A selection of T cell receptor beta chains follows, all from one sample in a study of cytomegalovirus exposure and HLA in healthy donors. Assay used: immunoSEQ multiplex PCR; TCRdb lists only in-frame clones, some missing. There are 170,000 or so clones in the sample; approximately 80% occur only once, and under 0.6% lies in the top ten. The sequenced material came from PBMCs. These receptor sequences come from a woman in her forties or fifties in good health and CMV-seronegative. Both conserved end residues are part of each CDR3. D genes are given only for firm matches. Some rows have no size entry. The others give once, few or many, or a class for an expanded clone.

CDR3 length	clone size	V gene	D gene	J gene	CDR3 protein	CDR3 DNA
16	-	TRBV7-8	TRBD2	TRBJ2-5	CASSPPAGGRPETQYF	TGTGCCAGCAGCCCTCCCGCGGGGGGCCGTCCCGAGACCCAGTACTTC
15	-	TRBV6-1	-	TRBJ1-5	CASSEWGGENQPQHF	TGTGCCAGCAGTGAATGGGGGGGGGAAAATCAGCCCCAGCATTTT
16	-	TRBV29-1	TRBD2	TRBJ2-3	CSATRIGGAAADTQYF	TGCAGCGCGACGCGTATCGGGGGGGCGGCAGCAGATACGCAGTATTTT
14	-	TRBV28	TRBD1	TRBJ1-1	CASGGRGPNTEAFF	TGTGCCAGCGGAGGCAGGGGGCCGAACACTGAAGCTTTCTTT
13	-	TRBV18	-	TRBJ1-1	CASSPPATNEAFF	TGTGCCAGCTCACCACCGGCGACAAATGAAGCTTTCTTT
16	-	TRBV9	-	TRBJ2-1	CASSFTGGTSPVGQFF	TGTGCCAGCAGCTTTACCGGCGGGACCTCCCCGGTAGGGCAGTTCTTC
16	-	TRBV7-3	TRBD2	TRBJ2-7	CASSPAGGGAAGEQYF	TGTGCCAGCAGCCCCGCGGGCGGGGGGGCCGCTGGCGAGCAGTACTTC
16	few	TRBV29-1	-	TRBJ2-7	CSVTEGGGRIGYEQYF	TGCAGCGTTACTGAGGGAGGTGGACGAATTGGCTACGAGCAGTACTTC
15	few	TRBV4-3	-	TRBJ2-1	CASSQEEGTYNEQFF	TGCGCCAGCAGCCAAGAGGAGGGGACCTACAATGAGCAGTTCTTC
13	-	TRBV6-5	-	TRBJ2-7	CASSYRPAYEQYF	TGTGCCAGCAGTTACCGCCCAGCCTACGAGCAGTACTTC
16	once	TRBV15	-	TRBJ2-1	CATSREIVHSYNEQFF	TGTGCCACCAGCAGAGAAATAGTTCACTCCTACAATGAGCAGTTCTTC
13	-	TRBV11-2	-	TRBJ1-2	CASSPQRNYGYTF	TGTGCCAGCAGCCCCCAGCGTAACTATGGCTACACCTTC
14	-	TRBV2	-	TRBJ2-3	CASTPDSHTDTQYF	TGTGCCAGCACTCCAGACAGCCACACAGATACGCAGTATTTT
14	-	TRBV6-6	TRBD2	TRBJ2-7	CASSSGGALDEQYF	TGTGCCAGCAGTAGCGGGGGGGCCCTGGACGAGCAGTACTTC
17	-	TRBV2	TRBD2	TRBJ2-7	CASSDSAGRDYAYEQYF	TGTGCCAGCAGTGATTCCGCCGGTAGGGACTACGCCTACGAGCAGTACTTC
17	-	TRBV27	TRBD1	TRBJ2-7	CASSPGQGIASFYEQYF	TGTGCCAGCAGTCCCGGACAGGGGATTGCTAGCTTTTACGAGCAGTACTTC
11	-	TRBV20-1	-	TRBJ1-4	CSARADRKLFF	TGCAGTGCTCGGGCAGACAGAAAACTGTTTTTT
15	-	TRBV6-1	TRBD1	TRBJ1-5	CASSDAGGGNQPQHF	TGTGCCAGCAGCGACGCAGGGGGTGGGAATCAGCCCCAGCATTTT
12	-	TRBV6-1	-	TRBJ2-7	CASSEVTYEQYF	TGTGCCAGCAGTGAAGTTACTTACGAGCAGTACTTC
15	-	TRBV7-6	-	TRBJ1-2	CASSAETVLGYGYTF	TGTGCCAGCAGCGCAGAGACAGTGTTGGGCTATGGCTACACCTTC
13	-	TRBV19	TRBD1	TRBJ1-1	CASSSGQAREAFF	TGTGCCAGTAGTAGTGGACAGGCCCGTGAAGCTTTCTTT
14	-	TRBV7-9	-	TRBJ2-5	CASSSGSNRETQYF	TGTGCCAGCAGCTCCGGGAGTAATAGGGAGACCCAGTACTTC
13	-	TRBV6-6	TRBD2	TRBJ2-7	CASSRGRSYEQYF	TGTGCCAGCAGTCGCGGGAGATCCTACGAGCAGTACTTC
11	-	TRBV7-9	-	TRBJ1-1	CASTHITEAFF	TGTGCCAGCACCCACATCACTGAAGCTTTCTTT
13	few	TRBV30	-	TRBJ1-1	CAWSVLGRTEAFF	TGTGCCTGGAGTGTACTAGGAAGGACTGAAGCTTTCTTT
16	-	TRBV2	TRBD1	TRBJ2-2	CASRTHRGQNTGELFF	TGTGCCAGCAGGACCCACAGGGGCCAGAACACCGGGGAGCTGTTTTTT